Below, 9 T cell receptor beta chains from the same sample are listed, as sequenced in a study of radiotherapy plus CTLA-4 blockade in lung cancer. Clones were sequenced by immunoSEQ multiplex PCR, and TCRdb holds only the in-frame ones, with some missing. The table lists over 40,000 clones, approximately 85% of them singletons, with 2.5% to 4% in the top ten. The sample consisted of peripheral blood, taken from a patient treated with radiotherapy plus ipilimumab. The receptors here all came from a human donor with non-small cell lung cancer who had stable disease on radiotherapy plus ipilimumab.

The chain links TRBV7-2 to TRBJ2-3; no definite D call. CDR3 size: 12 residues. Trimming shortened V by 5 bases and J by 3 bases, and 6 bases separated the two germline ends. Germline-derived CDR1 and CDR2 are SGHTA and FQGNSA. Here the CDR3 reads CASSPPTDTQYF. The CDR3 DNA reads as TGTGCCAGCAGCCCCCCAACAGATACGCAGTATTTT.

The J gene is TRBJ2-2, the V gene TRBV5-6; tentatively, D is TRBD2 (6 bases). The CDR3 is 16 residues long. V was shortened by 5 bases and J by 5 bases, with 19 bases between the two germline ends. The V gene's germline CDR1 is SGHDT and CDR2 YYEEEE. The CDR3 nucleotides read TGTGCCAGCAGGCCGGGCGTAATCGGGGGAACCGGGGAGCTGTTTTTT. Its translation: CASRPGVIGGTGELFF.

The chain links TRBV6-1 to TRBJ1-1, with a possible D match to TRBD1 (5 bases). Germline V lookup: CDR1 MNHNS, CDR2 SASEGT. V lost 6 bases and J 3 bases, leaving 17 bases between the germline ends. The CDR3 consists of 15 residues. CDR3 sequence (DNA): TGTGCCAGCAGCCCGGCCAGGGAGGTTGACACTGAAGCTTTCTTT. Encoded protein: CASSPAREVDTEAFF.

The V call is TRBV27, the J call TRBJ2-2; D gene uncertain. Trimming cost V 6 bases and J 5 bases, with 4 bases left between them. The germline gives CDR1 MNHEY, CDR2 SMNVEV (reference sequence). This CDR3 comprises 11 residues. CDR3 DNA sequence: TGTGCCAGCAGCCCGACCGGGGAGCTGTTTTTT. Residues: CASSPTGELFF.

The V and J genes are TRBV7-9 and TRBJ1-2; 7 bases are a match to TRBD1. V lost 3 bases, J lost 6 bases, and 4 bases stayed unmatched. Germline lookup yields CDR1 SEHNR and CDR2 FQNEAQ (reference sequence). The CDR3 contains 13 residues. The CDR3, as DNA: TGTGCCAGCAGCTTGGGACAGTTGGATGGCTACACCTTC. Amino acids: CASSLGQLDGYTF.

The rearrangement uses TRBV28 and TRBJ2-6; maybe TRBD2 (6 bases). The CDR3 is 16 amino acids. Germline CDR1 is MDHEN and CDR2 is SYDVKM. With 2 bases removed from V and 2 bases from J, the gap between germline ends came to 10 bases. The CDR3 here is CASSLPPGAGANVLTF. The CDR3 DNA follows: TGTGCCAGCAGTTTACCCCCGGGGGCTGGGGCCAACGTCCTGACTTTC.

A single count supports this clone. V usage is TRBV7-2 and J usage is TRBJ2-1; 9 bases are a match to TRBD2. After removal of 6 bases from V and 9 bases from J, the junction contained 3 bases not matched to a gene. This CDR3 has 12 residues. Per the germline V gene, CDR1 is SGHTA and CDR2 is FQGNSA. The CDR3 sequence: CASSSGRGEQFF. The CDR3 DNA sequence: TGTGCCAGCAGTAGCGGGAGAGGTGAGCAGTTCTTC.

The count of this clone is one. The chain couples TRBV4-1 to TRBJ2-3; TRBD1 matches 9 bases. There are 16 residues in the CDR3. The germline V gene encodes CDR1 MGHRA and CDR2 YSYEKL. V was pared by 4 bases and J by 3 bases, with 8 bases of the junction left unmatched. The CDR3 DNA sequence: TGCGCCAGCAGCCCCCGGGACAGGGAACTGACAGATACGCAGTATTTT. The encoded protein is CASSPRDRELTDTQYF.

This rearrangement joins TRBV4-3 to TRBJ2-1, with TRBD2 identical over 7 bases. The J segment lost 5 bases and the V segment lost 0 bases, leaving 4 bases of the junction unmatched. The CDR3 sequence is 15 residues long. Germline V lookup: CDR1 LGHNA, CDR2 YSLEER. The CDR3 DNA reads TGCGCCAGCAGCCAAGAGTCTAGCGGCCACAATGAGCAGTTCTTC. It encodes CASSQESSGHNEQFF.